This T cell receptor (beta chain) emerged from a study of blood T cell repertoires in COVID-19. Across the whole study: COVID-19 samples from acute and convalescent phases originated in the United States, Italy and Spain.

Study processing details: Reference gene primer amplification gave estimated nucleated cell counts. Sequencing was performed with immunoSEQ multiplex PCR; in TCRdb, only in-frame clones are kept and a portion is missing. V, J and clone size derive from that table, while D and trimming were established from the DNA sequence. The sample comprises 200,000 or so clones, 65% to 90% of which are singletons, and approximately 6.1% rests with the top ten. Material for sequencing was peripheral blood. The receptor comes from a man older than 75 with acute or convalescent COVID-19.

CDR3 DNA sequence: TGTGCCAGCAGCCAAGGGGTAAGACACGGAATAAATCAGCCCCAGCATTTT. Encoded protein: CASSQGVRHGINQPQHF. V is TRBV4-2 and J is TRBJ1-5; D is ambiguous. Trimming left V 1 base short and J 4 bases short, with 17 bases between. In germline, CDR1 is LGHNA, CDR2 YNFKEQ. The CDR3 has 17 residues.